Here is one T cell receptor beta chain with its context. This CDR3 is also generated by other DNA sequences in the sample. This sample stems from a study of OX40 agonist ivuxolimab in advanced cancers. The data were produced by immunoSEQ multiplex PCR, yet TCRdb's version contains in-frame clones alone and is incomplete. The data contain about 96,000 clones, roughly four fifths of them singletons. Losses at the gene ends were 6 bases for V and 9 bases for J; bases not matched to a gene: 5. Germline loops: CDR1 MNHEY, CDR2 SVGAGI. This CDR3 is built from 13 residues. This sequence joins TRBV6-5 and TRBJ1-5, with 10 positions matching TRBD1. The material sequenced was CD4+ or CD8+ T cells sorted from blood, taken in a trial of the OX40 agonist ivuxolimab. The TCR sequence derives from an adult with an advanced solid tumor such as melanoma, head and neck, liver or kidney cancer. The CDR3 reads CASRRTGGTPQHF. DNA of the CDR3: TGTGCCAGCAGGAGGACAGGGGGAACGCCCCAGCATTTT.